This T cell receptor beta chain was found in a study of CD8 T cells in Susac syndrome. Study outcomes and limitations: As the study acknowledged, the number of individuals who were part of its TCR sequencing and HLA analysis was relatively small.

When the RNA was reverse transcribed, random hexamers were used with an input of roughly 0.45 to 1 ug. Across 54 Vbeta and 13 Jbeta, immunoSEQ multiplex PCR amplified TCR beta CDR3. TCRdb ran MiXCR on the immunoSEQ multiplex PCR reads and lists one entry per CDR3 protein. The sample gives 90,000 or so distinct CDR3 sequences, approximately 92% of which show up once; around 0.32% is in the top ten. Isolation of CD8+ and CD4+ T cells was performed negatively, whereas enrichment of TEMRA cells was done by FACS. About this clonotype: Its antigen is as yet unknown.

Germline-derived CDR1 and CDR2 are SGDLS and YYNGEE. The CDR3 sequence is 16 residues long. Trimming cost V 3 bases and J 2 bases; bases outside gene matches: 8. The genes are TRBV9 and TRBJ1-5; TRBD1 matches 7 bases. The clonotype comes from a human donor in good health. The material sequenced was CD8+ T cells from PBMCs. CDR3 protein: CASSAEGGGGNQPQHF. The CDR3 region has the DNA TGTGCCAGCAGCGCCGAGGGAGGGGGCGGCAATCAGCCCCAGCATTTT.